This TCR beta chain was retrieved from a study of Graves' ophthalmopathy and Graves' hyperthyroidism. TCR beta CDR3 regions were amplified from RNA transcripts. Investigators did first-round RT-PCR with HTBI primers, then second-round multiplex PCR. TCRdb processed the multiplex PCR reads anew with MiXCR; each CDR3 protein has one entry. Of over 450,000 distinct CDR3 sequences listed, over 13% are singletons. In this sample, this clonotype turned up many times. Its antigen is unidentified. The source of the PBMCs was 10 ml of fresh peripheral blood. J lost 6 bases, V lost 1 base, and 4 bases had no gene match. The CDR3 runs 15 residues. Study-wide results and limits: Most clonotypes expanded in thyroid above 0.001 frequency were present in blood too.

This sequence originates from a woman aged 25 to 45 with Graves' ophthalmopathy. The J gene is TRBJ1-5, the V gene TRBV12-3 or TRBV12-4; 9 positions agree with TRBD1. The sequencing sample was made of blood. CDR3 amino acids: CASSLGDREGQPQHF. CDR3 nucleotides: TGTGCCAGCAGTTTAGGGGACAGGGAAGGTCAGCCCCAGCATTTT.